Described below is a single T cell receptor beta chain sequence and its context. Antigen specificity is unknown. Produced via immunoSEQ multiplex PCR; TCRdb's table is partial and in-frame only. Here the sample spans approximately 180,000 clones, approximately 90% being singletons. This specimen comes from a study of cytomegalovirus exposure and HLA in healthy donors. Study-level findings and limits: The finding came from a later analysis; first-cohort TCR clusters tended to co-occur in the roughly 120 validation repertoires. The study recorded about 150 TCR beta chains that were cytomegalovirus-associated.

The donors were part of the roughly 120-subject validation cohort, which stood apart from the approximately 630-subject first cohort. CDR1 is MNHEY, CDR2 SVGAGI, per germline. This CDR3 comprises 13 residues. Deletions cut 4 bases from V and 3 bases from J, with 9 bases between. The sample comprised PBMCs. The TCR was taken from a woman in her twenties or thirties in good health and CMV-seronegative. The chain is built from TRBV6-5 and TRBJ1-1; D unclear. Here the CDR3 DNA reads TGTGCCAGCAGTTCATTCAAGCACACTGAAGCTTTCTTT. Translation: CASSSFKHTEAFF.